This T cell receptor (beta chain) was recorded in a study of blood T cell repertoires in COVID-19. Trimming removed 4 bases at V and 2 bases at J, with 6 bases between. The CDR3 loop spans 12 amino acids. Here immunoSEQ multiplex PCR was the method, and the copy in TCRdb shows in-frame clones only, minus some. The table has roughly 200,000 clones, approximately 90% seen once. Sequenced sample: PBMCs or T cells enriched from blood (not recorded which). The V gene is TRBV5-7, the J gene TRBJ1-2, with D uncertain. TRBV5-7 is identified as an open reading frame with a role that is uncertain. The sequence came from a man aged 25 to 45 who had recovered from COVID-19. The CDR3 sequence: CASSDTNYGYTF. DNA of the CDR3: TGTGCCAGCAGCGACACGAACTATGGCTACACCTTC.